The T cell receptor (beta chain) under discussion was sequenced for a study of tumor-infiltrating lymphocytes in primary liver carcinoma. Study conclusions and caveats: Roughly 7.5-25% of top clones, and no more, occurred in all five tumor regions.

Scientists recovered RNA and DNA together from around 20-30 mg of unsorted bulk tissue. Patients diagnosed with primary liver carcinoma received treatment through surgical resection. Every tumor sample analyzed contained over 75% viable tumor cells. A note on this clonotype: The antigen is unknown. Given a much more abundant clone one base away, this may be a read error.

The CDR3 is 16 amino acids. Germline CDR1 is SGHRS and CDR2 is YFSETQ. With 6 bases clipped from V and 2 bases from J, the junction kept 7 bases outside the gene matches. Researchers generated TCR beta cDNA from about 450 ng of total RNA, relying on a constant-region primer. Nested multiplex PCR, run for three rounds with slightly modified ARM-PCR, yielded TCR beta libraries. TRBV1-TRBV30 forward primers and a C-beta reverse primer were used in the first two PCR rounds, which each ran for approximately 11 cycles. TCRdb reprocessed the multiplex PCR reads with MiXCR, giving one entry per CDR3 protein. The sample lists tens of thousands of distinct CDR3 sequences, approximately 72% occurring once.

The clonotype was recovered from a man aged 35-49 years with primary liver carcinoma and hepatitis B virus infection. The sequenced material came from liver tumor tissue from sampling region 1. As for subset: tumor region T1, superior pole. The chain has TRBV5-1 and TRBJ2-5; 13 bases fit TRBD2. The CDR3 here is CASTSGTSGAQETQYF. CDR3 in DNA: TGCGCCAGCACCTCCGGGACTAGCGGGGCACAAGAGACCCAGTACTTC. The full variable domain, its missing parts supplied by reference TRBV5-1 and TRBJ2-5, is KAGVTQTPRYLIKTRGQQVTLSCSPISGHRSVSWYQQTPGQGLQFLFEYFSETQRNKGNFPGRFSGRQFSNSRSEMNVSTLELGDSALYLCASTSGTSGAQETQYFGPGTRLLVL.